This record concerns one T cell receptor beta chain sequence. Clones were sequenced by immunoSEQ multiplex PCR, and TCRdb holds only the in-frame ones, with some missing. The sample consists of about 160,000 clones, 96% of them appearing once. The CDR3 has 12 residues. V lost 5 bases to trimming and J lost 7 bases, with 11 bases between them. This sample was included in a study of control samples from healthy donors and cancer patients. The chain couples TRBV12-3 or TRBV12-4 to TRBJ1-2; D gene uncertain. This sequence was found in a woman in her twenties or thirties in good health. The sample comprised blood. CDR3 in DNA: TGTGCCAGCAGTCTCTCGGGAAGTGGCTACACCTTC. Translation gives CASSLSGSGYTF.